This entry lists 18 T cell receptor beta chains sequenced from one sample in a study of T cells in Graves' hyperthyroidism and ophthalmopathy. RNA transcripts were the template for amplifying TCR beta CDR3 regions. In the first-round RT-PCR of the TCR CDR3, the HTBI primer set was used. TCRdb ran MiXCR on the multiplex PCR reads and lists one entry per CDR3 protein. The table has roughly 560,000 distinct CDR3 sequences, roughly 15% seen once; the top ten hold approximately 4.3%. Sequenced material: blood. The receptors here all came from a woman aged 40 to 55 with Graves' ophthalmopathy.

The chain links TRBV6-2 or TRBV6-3 to TRBJ1-1; 7 bases align to TRBD1. The CDR3 is 15 amino acids. The V gene end was trimmed by 6 bases and the J gene end by 4 bases; junction bases not matched to a gene: 11. The V gene's germline CDR1 is MNHEY and CDR2 SVGEGT. CDR3 sequence: CASSSLRQGGTEAFF. CDR3 DNA sequence: TGTGCCAGCAGCTCCCTCAGACAGGGCGGCACTGAAGCTTTCTTT.

Many counts were recorded for this clonotype. V usage is TRBV30 and J usage is TRBJ2-2, with unresolved D. Trimming took 5 bases from V and 3 from J, leaving 4 bases between them. The CDR3 length is 11 residues. Germline-derived CDR1 and CDR2 are GTSNPN and SVGIG (reference sequence). The CDR3 bases are TGTGCCTGGGTGGACACCGGGGAGCTGTTTTTT. It is translated as CAWVDTGELFF.

This clonotype was seen more than once but under ten times. The chain uses TRBV24-1 and TRBJ1-2; TRBD1 matches 8 bases. CDR1 and CDR2 from the germline V gene are KGHDR and SFDVKD. The CDR3 covers 12 residues. V trimming: 6 bases; J trimming: 6 bases; junction bases outside the gene matches: 2. CDR3 coding DNA: TGTGCCACCAGTCAGGGGGCGGATGGCTACACCTTC. The encoded protein is CATSQGADGYTF.

Worth noting for this clonotype: A much more abundant neighbour one base away suggests this may be a read error. This chain connects TRBV24-1 to TRBJ2-5, with TRBD1 as a possible D gene (5 bases). Germline V gene lookup returns CDR1 KGHDR and CDR2 SFDVKD. CDR3 length equals 14 residues. The CDR3, as DNA: TGTACCACCAGTGATCAGGGCGCCCAAGAGACCCAGTACTTC. Its protein product is CTTSDQGAQETQYF.

The sample holds a few counts of this clonotype. The chain links TRBV3-1 to TRBJ1-5; 7 nucleotides match TRBD1. This CDR3 spans 12 amino acids. Germline values: CDR1 LGHDT, CDR2 YNNKEL (reference sequence). The junction had 3 bases not matched to a gene; V was cut back by 6 bases and J by 7 bases. CDR3: CASSQGEQPQHF. For the CDR3, the DNA is TGTGCCAGCAGTCAGGGGGAGCAGCCCCAGCATTTT.

This clonotype was seen many times. The rearrangement uses TRBV28 and TRBJ2-7, with TRBD1 as a possible D gene (6 bases). V was pared by 2 bases and J by 1 base, with 21 bases between. Germline assignment: CDR1 MDHEN and CDR2 SYDVKM. This CDR3 is 18 amino acids long. The CDR3 sequence: CASSLAPGQGLMSYEQYF. The CDR3 nucleotides are TGTGCCAGCAGTTTAGCCCCAGGGCAGGGGCTCATGTCCTACGAGCAGTACTTC.

This chain links TRBV11-3 with TRBJ1-1, with D possibly matching TRBD1 (5 bases). Germline V gene sequence: CDR1 SGHNT, CDR2 YENEEA. Trimming left V 6 bases short and J 11 bases short, with 13 bases between. The CDR3 spans 11 residues. The CDR3 sequence: CASSQDRWAFF. In DNA, the CDR3 is TGTGCCAGCAGTCAAGACAGATGGGCTTTCTTT.

In this sample, this clonotype turned up many times. This chain links TRBV12-3 or TRBV12-4 with TRBJ2-7; D gene unclear. Trimming pared 5 bases from V and 0 bases from J, leaving 14 bases between. This CDR3 is 15 amino acids long. CDR3 protein: CASSNLRQPSYEQYF. For the CDR3, the DNA is TGTGCCAGCAGTAATTTACGTCAACCCTCCTACGAGCAGTACTTC.

V is TRBV19 and J is TRBJ1-2; D call uncertain. This CDR3 contains 14 residues. In germline, CDR1 is LNHDA, CDR2 SQIVND (reference sequence). The germline V and J ends were trimmed by 1 base and 4 bases, with 10 bases remaining between them. The CDR3 nucleotides are TGTGCCAGTAGTATAGGGATAGATAGCTATGGCTACACCTTC. This gives the protein CASSIGIDSYGYTF.

This clonotype was seen at least ten times. The chain joins TRBV15 to TRBJ1-2; D uncertain. The CDR3 runs 13 residues. With 0 bases removed from V and 8 bases from J, the gap between germline ends came to 10 bases. In germline, CDR1 is LNHNV, CDR2 YYDKDF (reference sequence). CDR3 sequence reads: CATSRDLHGGYTF. In DNA, the CDR3 is TGTGCCACCAGCAGAGATCTCCATGGGGGCTACACCTTC.

In its sample, this clonotype was seen a few times. The chain uses TRBV28 and TRBJ2-7, with D possibly TRBD1 on 6 matching bases. Per germline, CDR1 MDHEN and CDR2 SYDVKM. V was trimmed by 8 bases and J by 0 bases, leaving 11 bases between them. This CDR3 is 13 amino acids long. CDR3 amino acids: CASAPTGSYEQYF. The CDR3 nucleotides are TGTGCCAGCGCCCCGACAGGCTCCTACGAGCAGTACTTC.

Judged by abundance, this clonotype is medium-sized. The rearrangement links TRBV6-5 to TRBJ1-1; no firm D call. CDR1 is MNHEY and CDR2 is SVGAGI in the germline V gene. The CDR3 length is 14 residues. V was pared by 4 bases and J by 2 bases, with 11 bases between. The CDR3 DNA sequence: TGTGCCAGCAGTTCCCCACCCGCAAACACTGAAGCTTTCTTT. Translated, it gives CASSSPPANTEAFF.

This clonotype was detected ten times or more. The chain carries TRBV6-2 or TRBV6-3 and TRBJ2-5, with 7 bases identical to TRBD2. The V segment lost 8 bases and the J segment 5 bases; nucleotides outside the gene matches: 17. Looked up from germline, CDR1 is MNHEY and CDR2 is SVGEGT. The CDR3 totals 16 residues. CDR3 region: CASRSHSGPLRETQYF. The CDR3 DNA sequence: TGTGCCAGCCGATCACATAGCGGGCCCCTTCGGGAGACCCAGTACTTC.

The table lists this clonotype with many counts. V gene TRBV14 combines with J gene TRBJ1-2; possible D gene TRBD1, 5 bases. The V end lost 2 bases, the J end lost 9 bases, and 7 bases lay between the germline ends. Germline V gene lookup returns CDR1 SGHDN and CDR2 FVKESK. The CDR3 contains 11 residues. The CDR3 reads CASSQWDRYTF. The CDR3 nucleotides are TGTGCCAGCAGCCAATGGGACCGCTACACCTTC.

This clonotype was seen at least ten times. This sequence joins TRBV6-2 or TRBV6-3 and TRBJ1-1; D is ambiguous. V shed 8 bases and J shed 3 bases, with 19 bases lying between them. CDR3 size: 15 residues. Germline lookup yields CDR1 MNHEY and CDR2 SVGEGT. CDR3 coding DNA: TGTGCCAGCTCCCCGCCGAAAGGGATTGACACTGAAGCTTTCTTT. As protein: CASSPPKGIDTEAFF.

In this sample, this clonotype turned up many times. V gene TRBV28 combines with J gene TRBJ1-5, with D tentatively TRBD1 (5 bases). Germline V gene lookup returns CDR1 MDHEN and CDR2 SYDVKM. The CDR3 has 14 amino acids. The V gene lost 5 bases and the J gene lost 4 bases, with 12 bases spanning the gap. The CDR3 reads CASSLRGGNQPQHF. In nucleotides, the CDR3 is TGTGCCAGCAGTCTACGGGGGGGGAATCAGCCCCAGCATTTT.

This clonotype was counted many times. The chain is built from TRBV15 and TRBJ1-1, with D unclear. With 6 bases removed from V and 1 base from J, the gap between germline ends came to 18 bases. From germline, CDR1 is LNHNV and CDR2 YYDKDF (reference sequence). The CDR3 length is 16 residues. CDR3 DNA sequence: TGTGCCACCAGATCGTTTTCCGGGTTCAGGAACACTGAAGCTTTCTTT. Translation: CATRSFSGFRNTEAFF.

The table lists this clonotype with many counts. The V call is TRBV5-6, the J call TRBJ2-5, with D possibly TRBD2 on 7 matching bases. The CDR3 contains 14 residues. CDR1 is SGHDT, CDR2 YYEEEE, per germline. The V end lost 1 base, the J end lost 3 bases, and 10 bases lay between the germline ends. CDR3 residues: CASSLRGAEETQYF. The CDR3 DNA reads as TGTGCCAGCAGCTTGCGGGGGGCGGAAGAGACCCAGTACTTC.